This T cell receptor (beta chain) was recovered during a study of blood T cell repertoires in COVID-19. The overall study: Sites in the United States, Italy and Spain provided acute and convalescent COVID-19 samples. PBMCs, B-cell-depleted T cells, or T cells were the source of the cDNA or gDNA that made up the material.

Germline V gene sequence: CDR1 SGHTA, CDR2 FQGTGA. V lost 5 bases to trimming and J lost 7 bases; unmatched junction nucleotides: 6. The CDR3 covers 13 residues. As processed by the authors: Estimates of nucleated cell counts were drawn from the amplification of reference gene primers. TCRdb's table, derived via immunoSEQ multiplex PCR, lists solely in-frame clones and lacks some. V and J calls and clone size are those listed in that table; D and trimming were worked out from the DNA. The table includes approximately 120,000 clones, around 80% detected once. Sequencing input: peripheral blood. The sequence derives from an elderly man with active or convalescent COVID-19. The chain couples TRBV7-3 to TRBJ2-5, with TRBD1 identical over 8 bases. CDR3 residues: CASSVGQGRTQYF. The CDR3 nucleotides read TGTGCCAGCAGCGTCGGACAGGGCCGGACCCAGTACTTC.